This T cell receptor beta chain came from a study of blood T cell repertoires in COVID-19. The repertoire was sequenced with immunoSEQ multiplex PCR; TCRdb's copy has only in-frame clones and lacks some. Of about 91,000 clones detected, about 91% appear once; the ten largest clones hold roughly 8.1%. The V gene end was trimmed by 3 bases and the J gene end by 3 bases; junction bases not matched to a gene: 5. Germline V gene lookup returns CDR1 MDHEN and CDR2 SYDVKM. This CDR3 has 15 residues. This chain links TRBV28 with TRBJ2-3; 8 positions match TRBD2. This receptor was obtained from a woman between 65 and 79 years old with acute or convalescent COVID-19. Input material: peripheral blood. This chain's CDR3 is CASSLVVAGTDTQYF. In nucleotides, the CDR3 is TGTGCCAGCAGTTTGGTGGTAGCGGGGACAGATACGCAGTATTTT.